Described below is a single T cell receptor beta chain sequence and its context. Germline CDR1 reads SEHNR; CDR2 reads FQNEAQ (reference sequence). The CDR3 runs 11 residues. Trimming removed 6 bases from V and 6 bases from J, with 8 bases in between. In TCRdb, the 5' RACE reads were re-called with MiXCR into one record per CDR3 protein. The sample contains about 420,000 distinct CDR3 sequences, more than 20% of which appear only once. This sample stems from a study of T-cell memory formation after mild COVID-19. Specimen: PBMCs or a T cell subset sorted from them (not recorded which). The clonotype was recovered from an adult woman who had mild COVID-19 (a few samples of this study predate the infection). Cell type and time point are not known. V and J are TRBV7-9 and TRBJ1-1; no firm D call. In DNA, the CDR3 is TGTGCCAGCAGGTCAGGTTCTGAAGCTTTCTTT. It specifies CASRSGSEAFF.